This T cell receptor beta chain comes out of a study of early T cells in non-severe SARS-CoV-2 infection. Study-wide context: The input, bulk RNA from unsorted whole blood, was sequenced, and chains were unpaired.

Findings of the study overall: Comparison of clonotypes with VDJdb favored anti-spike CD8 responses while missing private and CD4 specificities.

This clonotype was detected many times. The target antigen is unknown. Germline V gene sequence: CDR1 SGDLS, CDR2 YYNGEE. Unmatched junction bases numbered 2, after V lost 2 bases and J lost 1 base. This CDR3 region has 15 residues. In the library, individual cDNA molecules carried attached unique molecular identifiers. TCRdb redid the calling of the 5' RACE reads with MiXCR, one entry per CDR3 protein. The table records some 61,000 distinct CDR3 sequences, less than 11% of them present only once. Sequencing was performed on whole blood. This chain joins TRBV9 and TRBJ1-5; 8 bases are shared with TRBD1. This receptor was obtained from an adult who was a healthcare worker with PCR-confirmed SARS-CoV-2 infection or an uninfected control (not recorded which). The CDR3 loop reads CASSVGTGSNQPQHF. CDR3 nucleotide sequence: TGTGCCAGCAGCGTGGGGACAGGAAGCAATCAGCCCCAGCATTTT.